This T cell receptor (beta chain) was sequenced in a study of shared clonotypes between healthy human individuals. Study-wide points: Non-shared clonotypes had lower generation probabilities than clonotypes shared by all four sorted-subset donors. Only blood was sampled, and tissue TCR repertoires likely differ from blood ones.

As originally analysed: Filtering differed, since immunoSEQ gave only junction sequences and no quality scores. Here immunoSEQ multiplex PCR was the method, and the copy in TCRdb shows in-frame clones only, minus some. That table gives V, J and clone size, and the DNA gave D and trimming. In the table there are 850,000 to 1,200,000 clones, 70% to 80% of which are singletons. In the case of this clone: Its target is not known.

Germline assignment: CDR1 LNHNV and CDR2 YYDKDF (reference sequence). The germline V and J ends were trimmed by 5 bases and 1 base, with 11 bases remaining between them. The CDR3 runs to 14 residues. The CD4+ fraction was divided into a CD45RA+ naive subset and a CD45RA-negative memory subset. This chain joins TRBV15 and TRBJ1-1; no clear D. This receptor was taken from a man between 18 and 29 years old in good health. Material: memory CD4+ T cells sorted from blood. Indicated subset: CD45RA-negative fraction. CDR3 sequence: CATSLMWGNTEAFF. Written as DNA, the CDR3 is TGTGCCACCAGCTTGATGTGGGGGAACACTGAAGCTTTCTTT.